This record covers a single TCR beta chain. Sequencing used immunoSEQ multiplex PCR; TCRdb keeps in-frame clones, though not all of them. The sample contains a few million clones, roughly 92% of which appear only once. The data belong to a study of shared clonotypes between healthy human individuals. V gave up 4 bases and J gave up 5 bases, with 17 bases separating them. Per the germline V gene, CDR1 is MNHEY and CDR2 is SMNVEV (reference sequence). This CDR3 is built from 15 residues. The clonotype originates from a young man in good health. The specimen was naive CD4+ T cells sorted from blood. Regarding subset: CD45RA+ positively selected. This chain uses TRBV27 with TRBJ1-2; D is unclear. CDR3: CASSSLPDNRYGYTF. Here the CDR3 DNA reads TGTGCCAGCAGTTCCCTACCAGACAACCGGTATGGCTACACCTTC.